The 10 T cell receptor beta chains in this list originate from one sample, sequenced in a study of OX40 agonist ivuxolimab in advanced cancers. Sequencing used immunoSEQ multiplex PCR; TCRdb keeps in-frame clones, though not all of them. Of 75,000 to 90,000 clones listed, 92% are singletons. The sample consisted of CD4+ or CD8+ T cells sorted from blood, taken in a trial of the OX40 agonist ivuxolimab. These receptors were taken from an adult with an advanced solid tumor such as melanoma, head and neck, liver or kidney cancer.

This clone was observed a few times. The gene calls are TRBV10-3 and TRBJ1-2; D uncertain. V was cut by 0 bases and J by 7 bases, with 6 bases left in between. This CDR3 is built from 12 residues. Germline V gene sequence: CDR1 ENHRY, CDR2 SYGVKD. The CDR3 nucleotides are TGTGCCATCAGTGAGTCCGGGATTGGCTACACCTTC. It codes for CAISESGIGYTF.

This chain connects TRBV6-6 to TRBJ1-2, with D possibly TRBD1 on 5 matching bases. CDR1 and CDR2 from the germline V gene are MNHNY and SVGAGI (reference sequence). Trimming left V 5 bases short and J 7 bases short, with 11 bases between. The CDR3 has 12 residues. CDR3 region: CASSQGVAGYTF. CDR3 in DNA: TGTGCCAGCAGTCAAGGGGTGGCTGGCTACACCTTC.

This sequence joins TRBV5-4 and TRBJ1-2; 7 nucleotides line up with TRBD1. This CDR3 contains 16 residues. Germline CDR1 reads SGHNT; CDR2 reads YYREEE (reference sequence). J gave up 4 bases and V 4 bases, and 13 bases lay outside the gene matches. CDR3 sequence: CASSHTGAPGVYGYTF. The CDR3 nucleotides are TGTGCCAGCAGCCATACAGGGGCTCCGGGGGTCTATGGCTACACCTTC.

The chain combines TRBV29-1 with TRBJ1-1; 7 positions agree with TRBD1. CDR3 length equals 13 residues. With V trimmed by 5 bases and J by 1 base, 4 bases remained unmatched. Germline V gene data show CDR1 as SQVTM and CDR2 as ANQGSEA. The chain's CDR3 is CSVRGQRNTEAFF. The CDR3 region has the DNA TGCAGCGTTAGGGGACAGAGGAACACTGAAGCTTTCTTT. Variable domain in full (rest from reference TRBV29-1 and TRBJ1-1): SAVISQKPSRDICQRGTSLTIQCQVDSQVTMMFWYRQQPGQSLTLIATANQGSEATYESGFVIDKFPISRPNLTFSTLTVSNMSPEDSSIYLCSVRGQRNTEAFFGQGTRLTVV.

This rearrangement joins TRBV30 to TRBJ2-5; tentatively, D is TRBD1 (7 bases). The CDR3 has 12 residues. Germline CDR1 GTSNPN, CDR2 SVGIG (reference sequence). CDR3 in DNA: TGTGCAGGGCGACAGGGAGGAGAGACCCAGTACTTC. It is translated as CAGRQGGETQYF. Based on the CDR3 plus reference TRBV30 and TRBJ2-5, the full variable domain is SQTIHQWPATLVQPVGSPLSLECTVEGTSNPNLYWYRQAAGRGLQLLFYSVGIGQISSEVPQNLSASRPQDRQFILSSKKLLLSDSGFYLCAGRQGGETQYFGPGTRLLVL.

The chain employs TRBV9 and TRBJ2-1; D possibly corresponds to TRBD1 (6 bases). CDR1 SGDLS and CDR2 YYNGEE come from the germline V gene. This CDR3 is built from 17 residues. The V and J ends lost 0 bases and 5 bases respectively, with 18 bases between them. The CDR3 DNA follows: TGTGCCAGCAGCGTAGGAGGAAGGGGGAGTGGGGACAATGAGCAGTTCTTC. It encodes CASSVGGRGSGDNEQFF. Full variable domain (missing parts from reference TRBV9 and TRBJ2-1): DSGVTQTPKHLITATGQRVTLRCSPRSGDLSVYWYQQSLDQGLQFLIQYYNGEERAKGNILERFSAQQFPDLHSELNLSSLELGDSALYFCASSVGGRGSGDNEQFFGPGTRLTVL.

V is TRBV6-6 and J is TRBJ2-7; D is unresolved. The germline V and J ends were trimmed by 6 bases and 3 bases, with 6 bases remaining between them. CDR3 size: 11 residues. Germline CDR1 is MNHNY and CDR2 is SVGAGI (reference sequence). CDR3 DNA sequence: TGTGCCAGCAGCTCCCTCTACGAGCAGTACTTC. The encoded protein is CASSSLYEQYF.

This clone has a single count. V usage is TRBV7-2 and J usage is TRBJ2-5, with 9 bases identical to TRBD1. J gave up 0 bases and V 5 bases, and 4 bases lay outside the gene matches. CDR1 and CDR2 from the germline V gene are SGHTA and FQGNSA. The CDR3 totals 15 residues. The CDR3 DNA follows: TGTGCCAGCAGCGTACAGGGGGCGTACCAAGAGACCCAGTACTTC. Residues: CASSVQGAYQETQYF.

This clone was seen only once. The chain recombines TRBV6-5 with TRBJ1-1; D uncertain. The CDR3 sequence is 15 residues long. V was clipped by 8 bases and J by 0 bases, with 16 bases between them. CDR1 MNHEY and CDR2 SVGAGI come from the germline V gene. CDR3: CASVGWGLLNTEAFF. CDR3 DNA sequence: TGTGCCAGCGTTGGGTGGGGTCTCTTGAACACTGAAGCTTTCTTT.

The chain joins TRBV18 to TRBJ2-4, with 9 bases identical to TRBD1. V lost 3 bases, J lost 3 bases, and 12 bases stayed unmatched. Germline CDR1 is KGHSH and CDR2 is LQKENI. CDR3 size: 18 residues. The CDR3 coding sequence is TGTGCCAGCTCACCGACAGTCGTGCGGACAGGGGACAAAAACATTCAGTACTTC. Translation gives CASSPTVVRTGDKNIQYF.